The entry below describes one T cell receptor (beta chain). These data come from a study of blood T cell repertoires in COVID-19. Original processing methods: Reference gene primer amplification gave estimated nucleated cell counts. Profiled with immunoSEQ multiplex PCR; TCRdb holds only in-frame clones, not every one. That table gives V, J and clone size, and the DNA gave D and trimming. The sample holds over 350,000 clones, roughly 92% seen once. Participants, about 18 to 100 years old, spanned around 25 US areas. The sequencing sample was made of PBMCs or T cells enriched from blood (not recorded which). The receptor comes from a woman in her forties who had been exposed to COVID-19.

In DNA form, the CDR3 reads TGTGCCAGCACCCCAAAAGGGGCTAGCGGGAGGAGGCCCTACGAGCAGTACTTC. Translated, it gives CASTPKGASGRRPYEQYF. The chain recombines TRBV14 with TRBJ2-7; 11 bases map to TRBD2. The CDR3 spans 18 residues. J lost 2 bases, V lost 7 bases, and 16 bases had no gene match. Germline values: CDR1 SGHDN, CDR2 FVKESK.